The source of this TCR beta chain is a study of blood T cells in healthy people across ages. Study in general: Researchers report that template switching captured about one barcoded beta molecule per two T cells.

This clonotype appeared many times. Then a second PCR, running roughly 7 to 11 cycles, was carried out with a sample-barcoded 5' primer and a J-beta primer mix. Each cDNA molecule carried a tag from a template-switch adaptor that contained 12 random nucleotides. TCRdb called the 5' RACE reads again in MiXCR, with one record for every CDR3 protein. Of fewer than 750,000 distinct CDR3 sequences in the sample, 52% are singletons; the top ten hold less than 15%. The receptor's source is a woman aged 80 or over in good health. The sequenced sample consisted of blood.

The CDR3 here is CASSLQYEQYF. The CDR3 coding sequence is TGTGCCAGCAGTTTGCAGTACGAGCAGTACTTC. The gene calls are TRBV12-3 or TRBV12-4 and TRBJ2-7; D is unresolved. The V end lost 3 bases, the J end lost 4 bases, and 4 bases lay between the germline ends. The CDR3 totals 11 residues.